This record looks at one T cell receptor (beta chain) sequence and its context. Trimming shortened V by 5 bases and J by 4 bases, and 15 bases separated the two germline ends. CDR1 and CDR2 from the germline V gene are SGHNT and YYREEE (reference sequence). The CDR3 is 15 amino acids. The data derive from a study of cytomegalovirus exposure and HLA in healthy donors. Use of 60 Vbeta and 13 Jbeta primers characterized the PCR. Profiled with immunoSEQ multiplex PCR; TCRdb holds only in-frame clones, not every one. The table has 120,000 to 150,000 clones, 65% to 85% seen once; the top ten hold about 6.7%.

The receptor was isolated from a woman aged 35 to 49 in good health and CMV-seropositive. The V gene is TRBV5-4, the J gene TRBJ2-2, with D unclear. What was sequenced was PBMCs. CDR3 in amino acids: CASSAGFLTTGELFF. For the CDR3, the DNA is TGTGCCAGCAGTGCCGGGTTTTTGACCACCGGGGAGCTGTTTTTT.